The 30 T cell receptor beta chains below were found in one sample sequenced in a study of blood T cells in healthy people across ages. Primed by a sample-barcoded 5' primer and a J-beta primer mix, a second PCR proceeded for roughly 7 to 11 cycles. Using its own MiXCR run on the 5' RACE reads, TCRdb lists one record per CDR3 protein. The sample includes 650,000 to 1,000,000 distinct CDR3 sequences, about half of them seen just once. The sequenced sample consisted of blood. These receptors all come from a man aged 80 or over in good health.

The chain is built from TRBV4-2 and TRBJ2-3, with 9 bases lining up with TRBD2. V lost 2 bases and J lost 5; bases outside the gene matches: 8. Per germline, CDR1 LGHNA and CDR2 YNFKEQ. The CDR3 has 16 amino acids. In nucleotides, the CDR3 is TGTGCCAGCAGCCAATCACATAGCGGGAGAATAGATACGCAGTATTTT. Amino acid sequence: CASSQSHSGRIDTQYF.

The table lists this clonotype with many counts. A junction boundary mismatches the germline segment, possibly from a read error. This chain uses TRBV12-3 or TRBV12-4 with TRBJ1-1, with D possibly TRBD1 on 6 matching bases. The length of the CDR3 is 13 residues. CDR3 in DNA: TGCGCCAGCAGCTTGTTAGGGGGCACTGAAGCTTTCTTT. This encodes CASSLLGGTEAFF.

The rearrangement joins TRBV9 to TRBJ2-5, with 13 bases aligning to TRBD2. CDR1 SGDLS and CDR2 YYNGEE come from the germline V gene. The CDR3 loop spans 16 amino acids. V lost 3 bases, J lost 1 base, and 3 bases stayed unmatched. DNA for the CDR3: TGTGCCAGCAGCGCAACTAGCGGGAGGGCCCAAGAGACCCAGTACTTC. This translates into CASSATSGRAQETQYF. Variable domain in full (rest from reference TRBV9 and TRBJ2-5): DSGVTQTPKHLITATGQRVTLRCSPRSGDLSVYWYQQSLDQGLQFLIQYYNGEERAKGNILERFSAQQFPDLHSELNLSSLELGDSALYFCASSATSGRAQETQYFGPGTRLLVL.

This chain uses TRBV29-1 with TRBJ1-6; D remains ambiguous. Trimming took off 6 bases at V and 6 bases at J, with 18 bases between the two ends. Looked up from germline, CDR1 is SQVTM and CDR2 is ANQGSEA. This CDR3 comprises 15 residues. The CDR3 nucleotides read TGCAGCGTGCGTGACACGCTAGGTGGTAATTCACCCCTCCACTTT. Its protein product is CSVRDTLGGNSPLHF. The whole variable domain, filled in from reference TRBV29-1 and TRBJ1-6, reads SAVISQKPSRDICQRGTSLTIQCQVDSQVTMMFWYRQQPGQSLTLIATANQGSEATYESGFVIDKFPISRPNLTFSTLTVSNMSPEDSSIYLCSVRDTLGGNSPLHFGNGTRLTVT.

This chain links TRBV20-1 with TRBJ2-1; tentatively, D is TRBD2 (5 bases). Looked up from germline, CDR1 is DFQATT and CDR2 is SNEGSKA (reference sequence). CDR3 size: 13 residues. The ends were cut back, 3 bases at V and 0 bases at J, with 6 bases in the middle. Here the CDR3 DNA reads TGCAGTGCTAGGAGGGTCTCCTACAATGAGCAGTTCTTC. Translating it yields CSARRVSYNEQFF.

This clonotype was detected only a few times. The V gene is TRBV5-1, the J gene TRBJ1-2, with 7 bases aligning to TRBD1. V lost 4 bases and J lost 6; bases outside the gene matches: 6. There are 13 residues in the CDR3. CDR1 and CDR2 (germline): SGHRS, YFSETQ. The CDR3 spells CASSGSQGDGYTF. The CDR3 DNA sequence: TGCGCCAGCAGCGGGAGCCAGGGGGATGGCTACACCTTC. The full variable domain, its missing parts supplied by reference TRBV5-1 and TRBJ1-2, is KAGVTQTPRYLIKTRGQQVTLSCSPISGHRSVSWYQQTPGQGLQFLFEYFSETQRNKGNFPGRFSGRQFSNSRSEMNVSTLELGDSALYLCASSGSQGDGYTFGSGTRLTVV.

This chain connects TRBV21-1 to TRBJ1-5; TRBD1 is the table's D call and was not checked against the DNA. TRBV21-1 is assigned pseudogene status. This CDR3 is built from 15 residues. The CDR3 coding sequence is TGTGCCAGCAGCATTGGAGACAGGGGGGATCAGCCCCAGCATTTT. This sequence encodes CASSIGDRGDQPQHF.

The chain combines TRBV13 with TRBJ2-4, with TRBD2 matching 8 bases. Looked up from germline, CDR1 is PRHDT and CDR2 is FYEKMQ (reference sequence). V was pared by 4 bases and J by 13 bases, with 27 bases of the junction left unmatched. CDR3 length equals 19 residues. The chain's CDR3 is CASSSTSYGGEALFGEQYF. DNA for the CDR3: TGTGCCAGCAGCTCTACCTCCTACGGGGGGGAGGCACTTTTCGGGGAGCAGTACTTC.

The sample holds a few counts of this clonotype. The CDR3 region is CASSLYKGYNSYTF. The CDR3 nucleotides read TGTGCCAGCAGTTTATACAAGGGGTACAATAGCTACACCTTC. The V call is TRBV28, the J call TRBJ1-2, with D tentatively TRBD1 (5 bases). V lost 1 base and J 9 bases, leaving 15 bases between the germline ends. The CDR3 sequence is 14 residues long. The germline V gene encodes CDR1 MDHEN and CDR2 SYDVKM.

This chain uses TRBV7-2 with TRBJ2-7; the D gene is possibly TRBD1 (5 bases). Germline assignment: CDR1 SGHTA and CDR2 FQGNSA. The V and J ends lost 0 bases and 3 bases respectively, with 9 bases between them. The CDR3 spans 14 residues. CDR3 bases: TGTGCCAGCAGCTTAGCGTTCCAGGGCTACGAGCAGTACTTC. It yields the protein CASSLAFQGYEQYF.

As concerns this clonotype: A much larger clone lies a single base off, so this may be a read error. The chain carries TRBV7-2 and TRBJ1-2; D unclear. The CDR3 contains 14 residues. Per germline, CDR1 SGHTA and CDR2 FQGNSA. The CDR3 region is CASNLATAQYGYTF. CDR3 sequence (DNA): TGTGCCAGCAACTTAGCAACAGCTCAATATGGCTACACCTTC.

On this clonotype itself: A read error may explain this, as a much larger clone is one base away. The chain carries TRBV20-1 and TRBJ2-5, with TRBD1 matching over 11 bases. Per germline, CDR1 DFQATT and CDR2 SNEGSKA (reference sequence). The CDR3 consists of 14 residues. J gave up 11 bases and V 5 bases, and 13 bases lay outside the gene matches. The CDR3 DNA is TGCAGTGCTCCACCCCGGGACAGGGGGAATGAGCAGTACTTC. As protein: CSAPPRDRGNEQYF.

The chain couples TRBV6-2 or TRBV6-3 to TRBJ1-5, with 7 bases matching TRBD1. J gave up 6 bases and V 3 bases, and 8 bases lay outside the gene matches. Germline V gene data show CDR1 as MNHEY and CDR2 as SVGEGT. The CDR3 length is 15 residues. The CDR3 is CASSYSGTVPQPQHF. CDR3 nucleotides: TGTGCCAGCAGTTATTCCGGGACAGTTCCTCAGCCCCAGCATTTT.

V gene TRBV27 combines with J gene TRBJ2-7; D is ambiguous. In germline, CDR1 is MNHEY, CDR2 SMNVEV (reference sequence). V lost 0 bases and J 2 bases, leaving 11 bases between the germline ends. The CDR3 has 15 amino acids. CDR3 sequence reads: CASSLSIPGTYEQYF. The DNA for the CDR3 is TGTGCCAGCAGTTTATCGATCCCTGGAACCTACGAGCAGTACTTC.

The rearrangement uses TRBV11-3 and TRBJ2-1, with D hard to call. The V end was cut by 1 base, the J end by 8 bases, with 6 bases between. The germline CDR1 and CDR2 sequences are SGHNT and YENEEA. The CDR3 has 12 amino acids. The CDR3 is CASSLGPDEQFF. For the CDR3, the DNA is TGTGCCAGCAGCTTAGGCCCAGATGAGCAGTTCTTC.

V gene TRBV7-2 combines with J gene TRBJ2-7, with 8 bases fitting TRBD1. CDR3 length: 16 residues. The ends lost 5 bases at V and 4 bases at J; junction bases unmatched: 13. CDR1 SGHTA and CDR2 FQGNSA come from the germline V gene. The CDR3 here is CASSISGTGSYYEQYF. In DNA form, the CDR3 reads TGTGCCAGCAGCATATCGGGGACAGGATCGTATTACGAGCAGTACTTC.

The rearrangement uses TRBV20-1 and TRBJ1-2; no firm D call. V was trimmed by 3 bases and J by 4 bases, leaving 15 bases between them. Germline CDR1 is DFQATT and CDR2 is SNEGSKA (reference sequence). The CDR3 is made up of 14 amino acids. The CDR3: CSASEVSGIYGYTF. DNA for the CDR3: TGCAGTGCTAGTGAAGTCTCAGGAATCTATGGCTACACCTTC.

The genes are TRBV7-8 and TRBJ1-4; the D gene is possibly TRBD1 (6 bases). The germline V gene has CDR1 SGHVS and CDR2 FQNEAQ. The CDR3 has 16 residues. Trimming cost V 4 bases and J 1 base, with 13 bases left between them. CDR3 DNA: TGTGCCAGCAGCTCCCTAAACAGGGAAACTAATGAAAAACTGTTTTTT. This encodes CASSSLNRETNEKLFF. Drawing the rest from reference TRBV7-8 and TRBJ1-4, the complete variable domain is GAGVSQSPRYKVAKRGQDVALRCDPISGHVSLFWYQQALGQGPEFLTYFQNEAQLDKSGLPSDRFFAERPEGSVSTLKIQRTQQEDSAVYLCASSSLNRETNEKLFFGSGTQLSVL.

Of note for this clonotype: Mismatch with germline at one junction end may stem from a read error. The chain joins TRBV12-3 or TRBV12-4 to TRBJ2-3; TRBD2 matches at 8 bases. The CDR3 covers 14 residues. The DNA of the CDR3 is TGTGCTAGCAGTGGAAGCGGGAGATCAGATACGGAGTATTTT. Protein: CASSGSGRSDTEYF.

This clonotype was seen ten or more times. The J gene is TRBJ2-5, the V gene TRBV7-2; D is perhaps TRBD1 (6 bases). The V gene lost 1 base and the J gene lost 5 bases, with 11 bases spanning the gap. This CDR3 is built from 14 residues. Germline assignment: CDR1 SGHTA and CDR2 FQGNSA. As DNA, the CDR3 is TGTGCCAGCAGCTTAGGAAGCCAGGGGGAGACCCAGTACTTC. It translates to CASSLGSQGETQYF.

This clonotype was observed a handful of times. The V and J genes are TRBV20-1 and TRBJ1-5; weak D call: TRBD1 (5 bases). The V end lost 0 bases, the J end lost 1 base, and 10 bases lay between the germline ends. The CDR3 consists of 15 residues. Germline CDR1 reads DFQATT; CDR2 reads SNEGSKA (reference sequence). CDR3 sequence reads: CSARDLGGSNQPQHF. CDR3 sequence (DNA): TGCAGTGCTAGAGATTTGGGGGGGAGCAATCAGCCCCAGCATTTT.

The chain recombines TRBV29-1 with TRBJ2-5, with TRBD1 as a possible D gene (6 bases). Germline assignment: CDR1 SQVTM and CDR2 ANQGSEA. V lost 2 bases to trimming and J lost 4 bases, with 8 bases between them. This CDR3 has 12 amino acids. CDR3 sequence reads: CSVERGSETQYF. The CDR3 DNA follows: TGCAGCGTTGAAAGGGGGTCAGAGACCCAGTACTTC.

The rearrangement joins TRBV12-3 or TRBV12-4 to TRBJ2-1; D unclear. The V gene lost 9 bases and the J gene lost 8 bases, with 14 bases spanning the gap. The CDR3 is 12 residues long. CDR3 in DNA: TGTGCCAGAACGGCCTTAATGGATGAGCAGTTCTTC. Residues: CARTALMDEQFF.

This clonotype was found a few times. This chain links TRBV6-2 or TRBV6-3 with TRBJ2-5; 11 positions agree with TRBD1. The CDR3 loop spans 16 amino acids. Trimming removed 6 bases from V and 5 bases from J; junction bases left unmatched: 11. Germline V gene sequence: CDR1 MNHEY, CDR2 SVGEGT. The CDR3 DNA reads TGTGCCAGCAGAACCGGGACAGGGGGTTCTGCGGAGACCCAGTACTTC. It codes for CASRTGTGGSAETQYF.

This clonotype has a count of ten or more. The chain combines TRBV24-1 with TRBJ1-5, with 7 bases that match TRBD1. CDR1 KGHDR and CDR2 SFDVKD come from the germline V gene. CDR3 size: 17 residues. The V segment lost 3 bases and the J segment 2 bases; nucleotides outside the gene matches: 9. The DNA of the CDR3 is TGTGCCACCAGTGATCGGGGAACAGGGGTCGGCAATCAGCCCCAGCATTTT. Amino acid sequence: CATSDRGTGVGNQPQHF.

This clonotype was seen a handful of times. This rearrangement joins TRBV2 to TRBJ1-2, with D perhaps matching TRBD1 (5 bases). V lost 6 bases, J lost 8 bases, and 10 bases lay in between. Germline CDR1 and CDR2: SNHLY and FYNNEI. CDR3 length: 11 amino acids. CDR3 loop: CASRRDSGYTF. Here the CDR3 DNA reads TGTGCCAGCAGGAGGGACTCCGGCTACACCTTC.

This chain uses TRBV5-1 with TRBJ2-5; 11 positions agree with TRBD2. With V trimmed by 0 bases and J by 5 bases, 3 bases remained unmatched. This CDR3 spans 15 amino acids. Germline values: CDR1 SGHRS, CDR2 YFSETQ. CDR3 in amino acids: CASSLGTSGSETQYF. The DNA of the CDR3 is TGCGCCAGCAGCTTGGGGACTAGCGGGTCGGAGACCCAGTACTTC.

This clonotype was detected many times. This may be a read error: a much more frequent sequence differs by one nucleotide. The CDR3 coding sequence is TGTGCCAGCAGCTCTGACAGTTCCTACAATGAGCAGTACTTC. Translated: CASSSDSSYNEQYF. V usage is TRBV5-5 and J usage is TRBJ2-1, with D maybe TRBD1 (5 bases). The J call may be incorrect, as the DNA end agrees better with TRBJ2-7. CDR3 size: 14 residues. CDR1 is SGHKS, CDR2 YYEKEE, per germline (reference sequence).

This clonotype was observed a handful of times. The gene calls are TRBV20-1 and TRBJ2-5; D remains unclear. Per germline, CDR1 DFQATT and CDR2 SNEGSKA (reference sequence). Trimming removed 6 bases at V and 1 base at J, with 12 bases between. The CDR3 is made up of 13 amino acids. The DNA for the CDR3 is TGCAGTGCCAGAAGGCCCAGCCAAGAGACCCAGTACTTC. This codes for CSARRPSQETQYF.

The table lists this clonotype with many counts. The chain carries TRBV30 and TRBJ2-7; 16 bases match TRBD2. The V gene end was trimmed by 1 base and the J gene end by 5 bases; junction bases not matched to a gene: 5. The germline V gene has CDR1 GTSNPN and CDR2 SVGIG (reference sequence). This CDR3 region has 16 residues. CDR3 in DNA: TGTGCCTGGAGTGCCGGGACTAGCGGGAGGGTTCACGAGCAGTACTTC. This gives the protein CAWSAGTSGRVHEQYF.